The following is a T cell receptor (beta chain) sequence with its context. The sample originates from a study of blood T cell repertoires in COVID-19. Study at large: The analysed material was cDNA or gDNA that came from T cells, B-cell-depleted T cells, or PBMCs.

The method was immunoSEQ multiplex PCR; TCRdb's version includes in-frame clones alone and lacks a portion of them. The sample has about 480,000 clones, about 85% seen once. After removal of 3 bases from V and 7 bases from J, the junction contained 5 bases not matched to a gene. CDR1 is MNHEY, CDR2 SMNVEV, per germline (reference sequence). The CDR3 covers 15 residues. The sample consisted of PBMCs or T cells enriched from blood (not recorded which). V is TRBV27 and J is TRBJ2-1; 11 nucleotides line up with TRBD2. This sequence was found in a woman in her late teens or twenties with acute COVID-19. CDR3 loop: CASSFGTSGLNEQFF. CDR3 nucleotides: TGTGCCAGCAGTTTTGGGACTAGCGGTCTAAATGAGCAGTTCTTC.